The clone carrying this T cell receptor (beta chain) was found a few times. The antigen is not known. The data were taken from a study of CD4 T cells in relation to SARS-CoV-2 and coronaviruses. In the study overall: Negative control cultures got HIV-1 Nef peptides or no peptide.

The protocol was immunoSEQ multiplex PCR, while the TCRdb copy is restricted to in-frame clones and leaves out a portion. The repertoire consists of approximately 17,000 clones, with 79% occurring once and the leading ten covering roughly a tenth. The unexposed donors gave CD4+ T cells in about 2010-2019, prior to COVID-19. After 10 to 11 days of culture, CD4+ T cells were isolated. Cells permitting, SARS-CoV-2 S/N and four cold-coronavirus spikes were tested on unexposed-donor CD4+ T cells. Germline values: CDR1 MGHDK, CDR2 SYGVNS. J gave up 8 bases and V 0 bases, and 2 bases lay outside the gene matches. This CDR3 contains 15 residues.

This chain links TRBV25-1 with TRBJ2-1, with 12 bases aligning to TRBD2. Material: CD4+ T cells from PBMCs, cultured in vitro. The source is a human donor in good health. CDR3 DNA: TGTGCCAGCAGTGAATATAGACTAGCGGGGGATGAGCAGTTCTTC. Translating gives CASSEYRLAGDEQFF.